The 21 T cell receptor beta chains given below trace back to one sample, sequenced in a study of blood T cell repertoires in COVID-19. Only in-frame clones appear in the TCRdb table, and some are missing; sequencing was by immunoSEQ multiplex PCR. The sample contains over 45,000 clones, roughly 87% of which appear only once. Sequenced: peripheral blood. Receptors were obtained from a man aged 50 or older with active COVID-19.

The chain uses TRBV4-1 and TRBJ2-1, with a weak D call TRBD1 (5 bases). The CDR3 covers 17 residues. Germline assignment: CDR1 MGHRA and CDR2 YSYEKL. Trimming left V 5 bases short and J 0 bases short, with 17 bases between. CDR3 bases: TGCGCCAGCAGCTTAACTGACAGCCTAAGCTCCTACAATGAGCAGTTCTTC. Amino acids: CASSLTDSLSSYNEQFF.

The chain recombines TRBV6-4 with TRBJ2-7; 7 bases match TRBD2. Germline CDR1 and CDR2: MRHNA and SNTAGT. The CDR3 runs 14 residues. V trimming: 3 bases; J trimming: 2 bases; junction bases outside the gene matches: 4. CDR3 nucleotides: TGTGCCAGCAGTGAAACTAGCGAAGCCTACGAGCAGTACTTC. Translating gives CASSETSEAYEQYF.

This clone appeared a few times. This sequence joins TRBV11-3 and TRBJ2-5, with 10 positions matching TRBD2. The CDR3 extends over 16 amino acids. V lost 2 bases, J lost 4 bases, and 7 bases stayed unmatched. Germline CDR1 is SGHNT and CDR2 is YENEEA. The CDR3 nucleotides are TGTGCCAGCAGCTTAAGGGCTAGCGGGAGTACAGAGACCCAGTACTTC. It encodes CASSLRASGSTETQYF.

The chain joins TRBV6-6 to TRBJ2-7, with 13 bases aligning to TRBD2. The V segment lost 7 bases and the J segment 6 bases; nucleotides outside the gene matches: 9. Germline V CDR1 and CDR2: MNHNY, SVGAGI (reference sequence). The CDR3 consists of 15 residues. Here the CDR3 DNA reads TGTGCCAGCATTCTTGGGACTAGCGGGAATATCGAGCAGTACTTC. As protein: CASILGTSGNIEQYF.

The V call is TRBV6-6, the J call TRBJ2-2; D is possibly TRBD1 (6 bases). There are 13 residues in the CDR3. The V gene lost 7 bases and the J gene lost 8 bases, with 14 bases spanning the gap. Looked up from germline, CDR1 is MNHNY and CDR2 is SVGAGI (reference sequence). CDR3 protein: CASKDSDVGELFF. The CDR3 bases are TGTGCCAGCAAGGACAGCGATGTGGGGGAGCTGTTTTTT.

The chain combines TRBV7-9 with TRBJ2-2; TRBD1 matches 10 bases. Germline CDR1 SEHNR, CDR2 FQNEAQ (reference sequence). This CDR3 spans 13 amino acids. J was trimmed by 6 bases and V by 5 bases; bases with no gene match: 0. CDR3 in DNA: TGTGCCAGCAGCGGGACAGGGGCCGGGGAGCTGTTTTTT. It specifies CASSGTGAGELFF. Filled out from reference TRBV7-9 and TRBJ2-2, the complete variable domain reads DTGVSQNPRHKITKRGQNVTFRCDPISEHNRLYWYRQTLGQGPEFLTYFQNEAQLEKSRLLSDRFSAERPKGSFSTLEIQRTEQGDSAMYLCASSGTGAGELFFGEGSRLTVL.

The DNA of the CDR3 is TGTGCCAGCAGTAGTGGGGCAGGGGGGACAGATACGCAGTATTTT. Translating gives CASSSGAGGTDTQYF. The chain links TRBV2 to TRBJ2-3; a weak D match, TRBD1 (7 bases). In germline, CDR1 is SNHLY, CDR2 FYNNEI. The CDR3 totals 15 residues. V lost 5 bases and J 3 bases, leaving 15 bases between the germline ends.

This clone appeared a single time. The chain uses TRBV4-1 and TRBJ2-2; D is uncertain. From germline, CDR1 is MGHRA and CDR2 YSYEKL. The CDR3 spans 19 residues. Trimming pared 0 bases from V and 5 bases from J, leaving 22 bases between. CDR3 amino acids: CASSQEPTSGPFETGELFF. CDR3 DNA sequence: TGCGCCAGCAGCCAAGAACCCACTTCTGGTCCCTTCGAGACCGGGGAGCTGTTTTTT.

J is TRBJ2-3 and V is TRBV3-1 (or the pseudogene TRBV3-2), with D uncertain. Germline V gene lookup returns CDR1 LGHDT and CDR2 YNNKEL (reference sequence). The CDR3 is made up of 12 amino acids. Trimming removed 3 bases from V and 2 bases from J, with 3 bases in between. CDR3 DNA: TGTGCCAGCAGCCACAACACAGATACGCAGTATTTT. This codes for CASSHNTDTQYF.

CDR3 bases: TGTGCCAGCAGCTTAGAATTAGCGGGACGGCCCACTGAGACCCAGTACTTC. Its protein is CASSLELAGRPTETQYF. The chain carries TRBV7-9 and TRBJ2-5, with 8 nucleotides matching TRBD2. V was pared by 1 base and J by 5 bases, with 12 bases of the junction left unmatched. CDR3 length: 17 residues. Germline V gives CDR1 SEHNR, CDR2 FQNEAQ (reference sequence).

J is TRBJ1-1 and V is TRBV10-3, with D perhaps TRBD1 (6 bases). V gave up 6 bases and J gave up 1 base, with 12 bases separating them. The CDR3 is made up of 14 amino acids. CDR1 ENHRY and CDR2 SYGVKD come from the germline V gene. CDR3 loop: CAIRGDTPNTEAFF. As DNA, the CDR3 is TGTGCCATCAGGGGGGACACGCCGAACACTGAAGCTTTCTTT.

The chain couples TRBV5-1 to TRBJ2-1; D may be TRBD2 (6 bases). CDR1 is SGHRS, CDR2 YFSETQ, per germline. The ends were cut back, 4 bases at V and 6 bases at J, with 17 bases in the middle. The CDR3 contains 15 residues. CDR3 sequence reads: CASSILAIRPNEQFF. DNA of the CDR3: TGCGCCAGCAGCATCCTAGCGATACGCCCCAATGAGCAGTTCTTC.

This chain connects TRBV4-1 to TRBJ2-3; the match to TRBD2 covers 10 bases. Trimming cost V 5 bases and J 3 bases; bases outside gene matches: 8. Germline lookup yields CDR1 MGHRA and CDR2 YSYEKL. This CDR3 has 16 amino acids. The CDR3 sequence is CASSKLAGVRTDTQYF. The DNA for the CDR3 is TGCGCCAGCAGCAAGCTAGCGGGAGTAAGGACAGATACGCAGTATTTT.

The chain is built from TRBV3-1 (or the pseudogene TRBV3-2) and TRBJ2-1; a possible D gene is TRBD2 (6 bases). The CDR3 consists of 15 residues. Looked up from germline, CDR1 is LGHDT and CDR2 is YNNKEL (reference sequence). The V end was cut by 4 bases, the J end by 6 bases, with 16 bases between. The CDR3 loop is CASSPGLLRSNEQFF. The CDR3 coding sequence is TGTGCCAGCAGCCCGGGACTCCTCAGGAGCAATGAGCAGTTCTTC.

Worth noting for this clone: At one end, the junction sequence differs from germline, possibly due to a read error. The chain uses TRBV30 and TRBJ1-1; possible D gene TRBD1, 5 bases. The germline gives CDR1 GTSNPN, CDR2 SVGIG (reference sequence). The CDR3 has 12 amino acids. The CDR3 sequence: CAWSVSTGTLAF. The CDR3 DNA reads TGTGCCTGGAGTGTATCTACAGGAACCCTGGCCTTT.

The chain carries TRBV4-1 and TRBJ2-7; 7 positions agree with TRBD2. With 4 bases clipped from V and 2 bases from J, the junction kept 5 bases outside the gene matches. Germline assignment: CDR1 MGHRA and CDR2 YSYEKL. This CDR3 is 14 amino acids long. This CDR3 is CASSPLANAYEQYF. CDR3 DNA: TGCGCCAGCAGCCCACTAGCGAATGCCTACGAGCAGTACTTC.

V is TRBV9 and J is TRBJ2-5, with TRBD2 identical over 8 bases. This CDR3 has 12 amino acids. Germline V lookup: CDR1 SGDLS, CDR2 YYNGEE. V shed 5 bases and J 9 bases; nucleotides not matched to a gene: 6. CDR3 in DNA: TGTGCCAGCAGTTCCCCCGGGGGGGCCCAGTACTTC. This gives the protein CASSSPGGAQYF.

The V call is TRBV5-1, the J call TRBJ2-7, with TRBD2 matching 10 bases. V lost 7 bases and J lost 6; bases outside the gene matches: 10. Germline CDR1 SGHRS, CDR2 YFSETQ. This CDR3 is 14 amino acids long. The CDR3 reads CASCSGTSAGEQYF. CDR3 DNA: TGCGCCAGCTGTTCCGGGACTAGCGCCGGCGAGCAGTACTTC.

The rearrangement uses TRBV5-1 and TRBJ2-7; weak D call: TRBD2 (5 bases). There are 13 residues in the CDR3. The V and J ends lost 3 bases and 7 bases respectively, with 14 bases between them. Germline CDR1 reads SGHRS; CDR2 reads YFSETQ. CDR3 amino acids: CASSSEGTGEQYF. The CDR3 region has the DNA TGCGCCAGCAGCTCCGAAGGCACGGGAGAGCAGTACTTC.

This CDR3 is CASSRRGRSTDTQYF. The CDR3 DNA reads as TGTGCCAGCAGCCGCCGAGGCCGGAGCACAGATACGCAGTATTTT. V is TRBV3-1 (or the pseudogene TRBV3-2) and J is TRBJ2-3; the D is unclear. The germline gives CDR1 LGHDT, CDR2 YNNKEL (reference sequence). The CDR3 runs 15 residues. The V and J ends lost 4 bases and 0 bases respectively, with 11 bases between them.

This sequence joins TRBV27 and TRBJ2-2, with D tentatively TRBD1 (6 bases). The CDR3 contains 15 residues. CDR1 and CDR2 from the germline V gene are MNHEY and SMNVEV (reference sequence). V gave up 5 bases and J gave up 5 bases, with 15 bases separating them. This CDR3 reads CASSRNREGTGELFF. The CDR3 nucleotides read TGTGCCAGCAGTCGGAACAGGGAAGGAACCGGGGAGCTGTTTTTT.